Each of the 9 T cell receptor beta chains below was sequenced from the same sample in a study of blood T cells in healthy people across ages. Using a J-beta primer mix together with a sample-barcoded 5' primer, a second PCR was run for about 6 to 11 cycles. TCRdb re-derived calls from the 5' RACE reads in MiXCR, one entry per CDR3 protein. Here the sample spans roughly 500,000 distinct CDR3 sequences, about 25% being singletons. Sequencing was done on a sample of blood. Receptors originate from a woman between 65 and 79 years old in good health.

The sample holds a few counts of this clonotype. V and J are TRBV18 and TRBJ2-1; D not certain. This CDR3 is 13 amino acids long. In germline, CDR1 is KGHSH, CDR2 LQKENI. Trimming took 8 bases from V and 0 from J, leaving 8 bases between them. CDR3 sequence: CASTLSSYNEQFF. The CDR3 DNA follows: TGTGCCAGCACACTTAGCTCCTACAATGAGCAGTTCTTC.

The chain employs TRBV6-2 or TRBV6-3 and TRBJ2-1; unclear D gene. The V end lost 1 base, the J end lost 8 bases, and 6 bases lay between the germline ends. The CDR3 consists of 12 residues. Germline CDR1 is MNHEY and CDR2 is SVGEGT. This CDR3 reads CASSYLLYEQFF. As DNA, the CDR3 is TGTGCCAGCAGTTACTTGCTCTATGAGCAGTTCTTC.

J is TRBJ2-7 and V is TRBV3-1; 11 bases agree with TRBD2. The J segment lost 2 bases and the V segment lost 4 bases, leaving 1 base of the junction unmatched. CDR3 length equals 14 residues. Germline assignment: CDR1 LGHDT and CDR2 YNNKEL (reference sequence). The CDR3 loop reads CASSLGLAAYEQYF. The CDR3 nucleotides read TGTGCCAGCAGCCTGGGACTAGCGGCCTACGAGCAGTACTTC.

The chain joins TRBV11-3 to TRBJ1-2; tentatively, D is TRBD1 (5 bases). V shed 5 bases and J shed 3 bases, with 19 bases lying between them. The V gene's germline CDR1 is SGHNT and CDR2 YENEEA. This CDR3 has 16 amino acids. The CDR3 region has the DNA TGTGCCAGCAGCGCACAGGCCGGGCAGGGACACTATGGCTACACCTTC. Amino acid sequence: CASSAQAGQGHYGYTF.

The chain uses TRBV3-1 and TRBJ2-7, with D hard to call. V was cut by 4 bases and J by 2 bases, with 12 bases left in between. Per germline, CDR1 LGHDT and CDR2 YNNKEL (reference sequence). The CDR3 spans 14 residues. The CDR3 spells CASSLQIPPYEQYF. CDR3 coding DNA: TGTGCCAGCAGCCTACAGATTCCCCCCTACGAGCAGTACTTC.

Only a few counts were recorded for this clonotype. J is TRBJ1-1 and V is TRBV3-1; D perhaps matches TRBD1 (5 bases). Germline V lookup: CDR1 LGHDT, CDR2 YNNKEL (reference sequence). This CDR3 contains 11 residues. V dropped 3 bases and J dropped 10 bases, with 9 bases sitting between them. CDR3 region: CASSQGRGAFF. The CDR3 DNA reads TGTGCCAGCAGCCAGGGTAGGGGAGCTTTCTTT.

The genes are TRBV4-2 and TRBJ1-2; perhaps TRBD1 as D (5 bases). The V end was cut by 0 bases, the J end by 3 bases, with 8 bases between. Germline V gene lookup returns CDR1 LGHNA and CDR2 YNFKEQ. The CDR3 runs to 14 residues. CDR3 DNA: TGTGCCAGCAGCCAAGAAGTCAGGGACTATGGCTACACCTTC. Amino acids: CASSQEVRDYGYTF.

The CDR3 sequence: CSARAGGTEAFF. CDR3 nucleotides: TGCAGTGCTAGGGCAGGGGGTACTGAAGCTTTCTTT. This rearrangement joins TRBV20-1 to TRBJ1-1; the match to TRBD1 covers 7 bases. This CDR3 has 12 residues. Germline CDR1 DFQATT, CDR2 SNEGSKA (reference sequence). Trimming removed 3 bases from V and 5 bases from J; junction bases left unmatched: 3.

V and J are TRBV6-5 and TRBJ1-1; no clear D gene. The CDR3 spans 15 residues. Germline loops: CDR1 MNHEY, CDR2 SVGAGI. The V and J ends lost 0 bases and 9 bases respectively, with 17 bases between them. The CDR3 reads CASSYSGSVALQAFF. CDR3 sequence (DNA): TGTGCCAGCAGTTACTCAGGTTCAGTAGCACTTCAAGCTTTCTTT.